The present T cell receptor (beta chain) was sequenced within a study of T cell changes during pregnancy in multiple sclerosis. The CDR3 totals 14 residues. In germline, CDR1 is KGHSH, CDR2 LQKENI. Trimming removed 3 bases at V and 7 bases at J, with 15 bases between. This clone has more than one count but fewer than ten. Profiled with immunoSEQ multiplex PCR; TCRdb holds only in-frame clones, not every one. The sample contains about 31,000 clones, approximately 94% of which appear only once. This chain joins TRBV18 and TRBJ1-2, with a weak D call TRBD1 (5 bases). The sequence derives from a female donor with multiple sclerosis, enrolled in a pregnancy study. The input for sequencing was CD4+ T cells from peripheral blood mononuclear cells, taken in the second trimester of pregnancy. For the CDR3, the DNA is TGTGCCAGCTCACCCTTTGAGGCAGGGTTTGGCTACACCTTC. It translates to CASSPFEAGFGYTF. The full variable domain, in which reference TRBV18 and TRBJ1-2 provide the parts outside the CDR3, is NAGVMQNPRHLVRRRGQEARLRCSPMKGHSHVYWYRQLPEEGLKFMVYLQKENIIDESGMPKERFSAEFPKEGPSILRIQQVVRGDSAAYFCASSPFEAGFGYTFGSGTRLTVV.